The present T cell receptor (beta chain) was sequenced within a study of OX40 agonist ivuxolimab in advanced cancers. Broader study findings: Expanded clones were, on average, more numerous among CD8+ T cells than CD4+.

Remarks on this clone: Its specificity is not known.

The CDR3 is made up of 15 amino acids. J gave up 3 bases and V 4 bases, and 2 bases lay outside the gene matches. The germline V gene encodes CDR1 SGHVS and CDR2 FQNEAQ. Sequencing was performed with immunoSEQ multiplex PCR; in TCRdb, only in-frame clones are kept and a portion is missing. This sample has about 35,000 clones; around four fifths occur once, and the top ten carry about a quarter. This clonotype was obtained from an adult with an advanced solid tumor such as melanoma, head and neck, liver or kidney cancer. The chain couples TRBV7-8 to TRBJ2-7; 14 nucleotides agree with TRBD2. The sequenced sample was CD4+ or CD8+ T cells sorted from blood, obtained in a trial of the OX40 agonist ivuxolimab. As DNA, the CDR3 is TGTGCCAGCAGCTCAGGGACTAGCGGGAGCTACGAGCAGTACTTC. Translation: CASSSGTSGSYEQYF. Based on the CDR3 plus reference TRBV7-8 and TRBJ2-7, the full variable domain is GAGVSQSPRYKVAKRGQDVALRCDPISGHVSLFWYQQALGQGPEFLTYFQNEAQLDKSGLPSDRFFAERPEGSVSTLKIQRTQQEDSAVYLCASSSGTSGSYEQYFGPGTRLTVT.